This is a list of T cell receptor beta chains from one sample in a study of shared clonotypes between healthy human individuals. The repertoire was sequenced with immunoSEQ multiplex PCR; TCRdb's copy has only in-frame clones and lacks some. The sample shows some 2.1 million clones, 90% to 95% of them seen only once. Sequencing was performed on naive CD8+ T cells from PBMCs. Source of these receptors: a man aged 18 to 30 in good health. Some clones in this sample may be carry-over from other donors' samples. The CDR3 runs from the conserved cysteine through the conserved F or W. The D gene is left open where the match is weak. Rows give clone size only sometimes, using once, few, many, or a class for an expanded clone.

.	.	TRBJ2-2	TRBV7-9	CASSRVGGELFF	TGTGCCAGCAGTCGCGTGGGCGGGGAGCTGTTTTTT
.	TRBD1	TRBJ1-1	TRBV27	CASSLSQGGGTEAFF	TGTGCCAGCAGTTTATCGCAGGGGGGAGGGACTGAAGCTTTCTTT
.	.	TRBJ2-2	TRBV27	CASSPHYRVFPGELFF	TGTGCCAGCAGTCCCCACTACAGGGTTTTTCCCGGGGAGCTGTTTTTT
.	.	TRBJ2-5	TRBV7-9	CASSLDRMETQYF	TGTGCCAGCAGCTTAGACAGGATGGAGACCCAGTACTTC
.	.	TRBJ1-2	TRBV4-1	CASSQVGGDYGYTF	TGCGCCAGCAGCCAAGTTGGGGGGGACTATGGCTACACCTTC
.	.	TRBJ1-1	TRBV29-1	CSVEDPSAEAFF	TGCAGCGTTGAAGATCCTAGCGCTGAAGCTTTCTTT
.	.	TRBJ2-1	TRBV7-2	CASSDGLSRGEQFF	TGTGCCAGCAGCGATGGGCTTTCCCGGGGAGAGCAGTTCTTC
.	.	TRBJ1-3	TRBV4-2	CASSLSSTRINTIYF	TGTGCCAGCAGCCTATCTTCGACAAGAATAAACACCATATATTTT
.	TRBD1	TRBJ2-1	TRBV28	CASTNRGYNEQFF	TGTGCCAGCACCAACAGGGGTTACAATGAGCAGTTCTTC
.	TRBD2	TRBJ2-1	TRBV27	CASSPSSGQLQVEQFF	TGTGCCAGCAGTCCCTCTAGCGGGCAACTTCAGGTTGAGCAGTTCTTC
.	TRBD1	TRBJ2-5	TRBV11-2	CASSQFGDSEETQYF	TGTGCCAGCAGCCAATTTGGGGACAGTGAAGAGACCCAGTACTTC
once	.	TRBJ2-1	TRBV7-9	CASSSSLAAEQFF	TGTGCCAGCAGCTCTTCTCTAGCAGCCGAGCAGTTCTTC
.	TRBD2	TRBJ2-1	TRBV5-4	CASSSPSGIYNEQFF	TGTGCCAGCAGCAGTCCTAGCGGGATATACAATGAGCAGTTCTTC
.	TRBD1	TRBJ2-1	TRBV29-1	CSVERDREGYSYNEQFF	TGCAGCGTTGAGCGGGACAGGGAGGGATACTCCTACAATGAGCAGTTCTTC
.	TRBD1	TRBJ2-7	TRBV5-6	CASSPGQGSYEQYF	TGTGCCAGCAGCCCCGGACAGGGGTCCTACGAGCAGTACTTC
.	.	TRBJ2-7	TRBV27	CASSPTHSGYEQYF	TGTGCCAGCAGTCCTACCCACTCCGGATACGAGCAGTACTTC